Following are 29 T cell receptor beta chains from one sample sequenced in a study of lymphopenia after photon versus proton radiotherapy. Repertoires were generated with immunoSEQ multiplex PCR, while TCRdb's copy carries only in-frame clones and drops some. The sample yields approximately 45,000 clones, 65% to 90% seen once. Sequencing used peripheral blood, obtained from a patient treated with photon-based radiotherapy. These receptors were collected from a man aged 40-49 years with gastric cancer.

This chain connects TRBV2 to TRBJ2-5; no reliable D call. Between the trimmed V and J ends, which lost 4 bases and 9 bases, there was a span of 15 bases. Germline CDR1 reads SNHLY; CDR2 reads FYNNEI. The CDR3 sequence is 13 residues long. The CDR3 coding sequence is TGTGCCAGCAGTGTAGGTGGCAACTGGGCCCAGTACTTC. Translating gives CASSVGGNWAQYF.

The chain couples TRBV29-1 to TRBJ2-3; 7 nucleotides match TRBD1. The V gene end was trimmed by 7 bases and the J gene end by 0 bases; junction bases not matched to a gene: 19. The CDR3 is 18 amino acids. Per germline, CDR1 SQVTM and CDR2 ANQGSEA. The CDR3 DNA follows: TGCAGCGGAAGAGGGACAGCCTTGGCATTAACTAGCACAGATACGCAGTATTTT. This sequence encodes CSGRGTALALTSTDTQYF.

The chain recombines TRBV9 with TRBJ1-4, with D hard to call. The CDR3 length is 17 residues. V lost 0 bases, J lost 3 bases, and 15 bases lay in between. CDR1 and CDR2 (germline): SGDLS, YYNGEE. CDR3 loop: CASSVGAATTPNEKLFF. The CDR3 DNA reads TGTGCCAGCAGCGTAGGGGCAGCCACGACTCCTAATGAAAAACTGTTTTTT.

V is TRBV19 and J is TRBJ1-2, with TRBD1 matching 8 bases. Unmatched junction bases numbered 19, after V lost 5 bases and J lost 5 bases. Germline V gene sequence: CDR1 LNHDA, CDR2 SQIVND (reference sequence). The CDR3 sequence is 18 residues long. The CDR3 reads CASSSPGAGGRSLYGYTF. CDR3 bases: TGTGCCAGTAGTTCTCCAGGGGCAGGGGGCCGGTCGCTTTATGGCTACACCTTC.

The V call is TRBV7-9, the J call TRBJ2-2; TRBD1 is a possible D gene (6 bases). Germline V gene data show CDR1 as SEHNR and CDR2 as FQNEAQ (reference sequence). There are 16 residues in the CDR3. Trimming pared 6 bases from V and 1 base from J, leaving 15 bases between. For the CDR3, the DNA is TGTGCCAGCAGAGCCAGGGGCAGGGGGAACACCGGGGAGCTGTTTTTT. This encodes CASRARGRGNTGELFF.

This clone was recorded only once. V and J are TRBV30 and TRBJ1-1; D unclear. This CDR3 has 13 residues. Germline loops: CDR1 GTSNPN, CDR2 SVGIG (reference sequence). Trimming cost V 3 bases and J 4 bases, with 12 bases left between them. CDR3 in amino acids: CAWRGSGVTEAFF. The CDR3 coding sequence is TGTGCCTGGAGAGGGTCCGGGGTCACTGAAGCTTTCTTT.

The sample holds a few counts of this clone. The chain links TRBV9 to TRBJ2-3, with D hard to call. Trimming cost V 4 bases and J 3 bases, with 3 bases left between them. The length of the CDR3 is 11 residues. Germline CDR1 and CDR2: SGDLS and YYNGEE. CDR3 amino acids: CASSTTDTQYF. The DNA of the CDR3 is TGTGCCAGCAGCACTACAGATACGCAGTATTTT.

The chain uses TRBV6-1 and TRBJ1-5; no reliable D call. The CDR3 has 15 amino acids. Trimming shortened V by 1 base and J by 5 bases, and 12 bases separated the two germline ends. Germline loops: CDR1 MNHNS, CDR2 SASEGT. CDR3 in amino acids: CASSEGPWGDQPQHF. The CDR3, as DNA: TGTGCCAGCAGTGAAGGTCCCTGGGGTGATCAGCCCCAGCATTTT.

A few counts support this clone. The J gene is TRBJ2-5, the V gene TRBV6-6; 7 nucleotides agree with TRBD1. The germline CDR1 and CDR2 sequences are MNHNY and SVGAGI (reference sequence). This CDR3 contains 14 residues. V was clipped by 0 bases and J by 2 bases; unmatched bases: 0. Here the CDR3 reads CASSYSGQQETQYF. The DNA for the CDR3 is TGTGCCAGCAGTTACTCGGGACAGCAAGAGACCCAGTACTTC.

This chain uses TRBV18 with TRBJ2-2; D ambiguous. The V end was cut by 1 base, the J end by 0 bases, with 15 bases between. In germline, CDR1 is KGHSH, CDR2 LQKENI. The CDR3 loop spans 18 amino acids. This CDR3 reads CASSPRSAALSNTGELFF. CDR3 DNA: TGTGCCAGCTCACCACGGTCGGCAGCCCTCTCGAACACCGGGGAGCTGTTTTTT.

The CDR3 nucleotides read TGTGCCAGCAGTGCCGGACAGCAATTTAATGAAAAACTGTTTTTT. Its translation is CASSAGQQFNEKLFF. The chain carries TRBV2 and TRBJ1-4, with D possibly matching TRBD1 (6 bases). Per germline, CDR1 SNHLY and CDR2 FYNNEI. This CDR3 has 15 amino acids. The ends were cut back, 4 bases at V and 4 bases at J, with 13 bases in the middle.

This clone was recorded once. The rearrangement uses TRBV6-1 and TRBJ1-2; perhaps TRBD1 as D (5 bases). The CDR3 sequence is 11 residues long. V dropped 8 bases and J dropped 7 bases, with 11 bases sitting between them. Germline V gives CDR1 MNHNS, CDR2 SASEGT. The CDR3 sequence is CASQKGVGYTF. The CDR3 nucleotides are TGTGCCAGCCAAAAAGGGGTTGGCTACACCTTC.

Concerning this clone itself: Other DNA sequences in this specimen translate into the identical CDR3. The V call is TRBV4-3, the J call TRBJ1-6; D gene unclear. Germline assignment: CDR1 LGHNA and CDR2 YSLEER. There are 14 residues in the CDR3. V gave up 0 bases and J gave up 7 bases, with 7 bases separating them. The CDR3 bases are TGCGCCAGCAGCCAAGATCTTGGCAATTCACCCCTCCACTTT. It yields the protein CASSQDLGNSPLHF.

About this clone: The junction does not match germline at one end; this may be a read error. The rearrangement links TRBV4-2 to TRBJ1-4; D perhaps matches TRBD1 (6 bases). The CDR3 contains 15 residues. CDR1 and CDR2 (germline): LGHNA, YNFKEQ. This CDR3 is CASRQDPQGYEKLFF. The CDR3 DNA follows: TGTGCCAGCAGACAAGACCCACAGGGTTATGAAAAACTGTTTTTT.

The rearrangement uses TRBV5-6 and TRBJ2-5, with 7 bases lining up with TRBD1. The germline V gene has CDR1 SGHDT and CDR2 YYEEEE. This CDR3 contains 15 residues. Losses at the gene ends were 2 bases for V and 5 bases for J; bases not matched to a gene: 9. CDR3 bases: TGTGCCAGCAGCTTAGACAGGGCTGGCGGGGAGACCCAGTACTTC. This codes for CASSLDRAGGETQYF.

The genes are TRBV5-1 and TRBJ1-1; 11 bases agree with TRBD1. J was trimmed by 4 bases and V by 4 bases; bases with no gene match: 3. Germline V CDR1 and CDR2: SGHRS, YFSETQ. This CDR3 comprises 14 residues. CDR3 in DNA: TGCGCCAGCAGCCCAGGGACAGGGGGCACTGAAGCTTTCTTT. Translation gives CASSPGTGGTEAFF.

This clone has more than one count but fewer than ten. The rearrangement joins TRBV9 to TRBJ2-3, with no clear D. Deletions cut 4 bases from V and 4 bases from J, with 10 bases between. CDR1 is SGDLS, CDR2 YYNGEE, per germline. CDR3 length equals 13 residues. CDR3 sequence (DNA): TGTGCCAGCAGCCCGCAGGTGGCAGATACGCAGTATTTT. Its translation is CASSPQVADTQYF.

The chain links TRBV6-5 to TRBJ1-6; D might be TRBD1 (6 bases). The germline V gene has CDR1 MNHEY and CDR2 SVGAGI. Trimming left V 4 bases short and J 7 bases short, with 17 bases between. This CDR3 is 16 amino acids long. In nucleotides, the CDR3 is TGTGCCAGCAGTTTAAGACAGGCCCCAGGGAATTCACCCCTCCACTTT. Its protein is CASSLRQAPGNSPLHF.

This rearrangement joins TRBV19 to TRBJ1-2; D is possibly TRBD1 (5 bases). The CDR3 is 16 amino acids. Germline CDR1 LNHDA, CDR2 SQIVND (reference sequence). Trimming stripped 5 bases from V and 0 bases from J, with 16 bases between. CDR3 residues: CASSRQNQLTNYGYTF. In DNA form, the CDR3 reads TGTGCCAGTAGTCGACAGAACCAGCTAACTAACTATGGCTACACCTTC.

The chain recombines TRBV4-1 with TRBJ2-3, with 8 nucleotides matching TRBD1. The junction had 11 bases not matched to a gene; V was cut back by 1 base and J by 5 bases. This CDR3 contains 17 residues. Germline CDR1 reads MGHRA; CDR2 reads YSYEKL. In DNA, the CDR3 is TGCGCCAGCAGCCAAGGGGGAGGCAGGGGGCTCGGAGATACGCAGTATTTT. It yields the protein CASSQGGGRGLGDTQYF.

This sequence joins TRBV19 and TRBJ1-2; a possible D gene is TRBD1 (5 bases). The V gene lost 4 bases and the J gene lost 5 bases, with 8 bases spanning the gap. This CDR3 contains 12 residues. Germline-derived CDR1 and CDR2 are LNHDA and SQIVND (reference sequence). The CDR3: CASSTGEYGYTF. The CDR3 DNA follows: TGTGCCAGTAGTACGGGGGAATATGGCTACACCTTC. Combining the CDR3 with reference TRBV19 and TRBJ1-2 gives the whole variable domain DGGITQSPKYLFRKEGQNVTLSCEQNLNHDAMYWYRQDPGQGLRLIYYSQIVNDFQKGDIAEGYSVSREKKESFPLTVTSAQKNPTAFYLCASSTGEYGYTFGSGTRLTVV.

This rearrangement joins TRBV18 to TRBJ2-1; D remains unclear. Germline values: CDR1 KGHSH, CDR2 LQKENI. This CDR3 has 17 amino acids. Trimming shortened V by 0 bases and J by 1 base, and 13 bases separated the two germline ends. CDR3 DNA sequence: TGTGCCAGCTCACCACCCCTGGCTGCCCCTTCCTACAATGAGCAGTTCTTC. Its protein is CASSPPLAAPSYNEQFF.

V and J are TRBV21-1 and TRBJ2-1; the listed D gene, TRBD1, was not tested against the DNA. TRBV21-1 is labeled a pseudogene. The CDR3 sequence is 17 residues long. CDR3 residues: CASSLCRDRVGCAEQFF. The CDR3 region has the DNA TGTGCCAGCAGCCTTTGCCGGGACAGGGTGGGGTGTGCTGAGCAGTTCTTC.

J is TRBJ1-5 and V is TRBV12-2; the table's D call, TRBD1, has no DNA check behind it. TRBV12-2 is a pseudogene locus. This CDR3 region has 15 residues. CDR3 nucleotides: TGTGCAAGTCGTAACAGGGGGGATAGCAATCAGCCCCAGCATTTT. It specifies CASRNRGDSNQPQHF.

The V gene is TRBV25-1, the J gene TRBJ1-5; unclear D gene. CDR3 length: 16 amino acids. The ends were cut back, 4 bases at V and 0 bases at J, with 13 bases in the middle. The germline V gene has CDR1 MGHDK and CDR2 SYGVNS. CDR3 loop: CASSGRLSYSNQPQHF. The DNA for the CDR3 is TGTGCCAGCAGTGGGCGACTGTCCTATAGCAATCAGCCCCAGCATTTT.

This clone occurred once. The rearrangement joins TRBV5-6 to TRBJ1-3; 9 bases are shared with TRBD1. J was trimmed by 2 bases and V by 3 bases; bases with no gene match: 6. CDR1 is SGHDT, CDR2 YYEEEE, per germline. The CDR3 has 16 amino acids. CDR3 sequence reads: CASSSGTGRAGNTIYF. In DNA, the CDR3 is TGTGCCAGCAGCTCCGGGACAGGGAGGGCTGGAAACACCATATATTTT.

The chain recombines TRBV27 with TRBJ2-7; 9 bases fit TRBD2. The CDR3 length is 15 residues. The V gene's germline CDR1 is MNHEY and CDR2 SMNVEV (reference sequence). V lost 6 bases and J lost 2; bases outside the gene matches: 8. CDR3 in DNA: TGTGCCAGCAGCTTAAGTGCGGGGGGGGCCTACGAGCAGTACTTC. Amino acid sequence: CASSLSAGGAYEQYF.

This rearrangement joins TRBV29-1 to TRBJ2-1, with 10 bases aligning to TRBD2. CDR1 is SQVTM and CDR2 is ANQGSEA in the germline V gene. The J segment lost 6 bases and the V segment lost 2 bases, leaving 7 bases of the junction unmatched. The CDR3 consists of 15 residues. The DNA for the CDR3 is TGCAGCGTTGAACCGTCCAGCGGGGGGGCCAATGAGCAGTTCTTC. Its translation: CSVEPSSGGANEQFF.

This clone has just one count. The chain carries TRBV7-9 and TRBJ1-2, with a possible D match to TRBD1 (6 bases). The CDR3 sequence is 14 residues long. The V gene lost 3 bases and the J gene lost 4 bases, with 12 bases spanning the gap. Germline V gene sequence: CDR1 SEHNR, CDR2 FQNEAQ (reference sequence). The CDR3 nucleotides read TGTGCCAGCAGCTTTCAGGGGTACGGCTATGGCTACACCTTC. Translating it yields CASSFQGYGYGYTF.